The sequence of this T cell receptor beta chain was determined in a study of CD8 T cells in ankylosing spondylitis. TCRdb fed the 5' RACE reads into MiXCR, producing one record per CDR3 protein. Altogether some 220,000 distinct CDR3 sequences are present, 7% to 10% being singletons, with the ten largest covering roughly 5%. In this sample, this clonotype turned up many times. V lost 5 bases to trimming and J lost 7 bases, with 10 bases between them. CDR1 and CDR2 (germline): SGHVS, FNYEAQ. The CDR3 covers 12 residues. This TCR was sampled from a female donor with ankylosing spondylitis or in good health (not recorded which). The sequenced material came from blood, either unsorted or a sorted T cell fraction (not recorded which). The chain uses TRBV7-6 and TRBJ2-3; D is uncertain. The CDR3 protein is CASSPGGNTQYF. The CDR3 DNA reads TGTGCCAGCAGCCCAGGTGGGAATACGCAGTATTTT.